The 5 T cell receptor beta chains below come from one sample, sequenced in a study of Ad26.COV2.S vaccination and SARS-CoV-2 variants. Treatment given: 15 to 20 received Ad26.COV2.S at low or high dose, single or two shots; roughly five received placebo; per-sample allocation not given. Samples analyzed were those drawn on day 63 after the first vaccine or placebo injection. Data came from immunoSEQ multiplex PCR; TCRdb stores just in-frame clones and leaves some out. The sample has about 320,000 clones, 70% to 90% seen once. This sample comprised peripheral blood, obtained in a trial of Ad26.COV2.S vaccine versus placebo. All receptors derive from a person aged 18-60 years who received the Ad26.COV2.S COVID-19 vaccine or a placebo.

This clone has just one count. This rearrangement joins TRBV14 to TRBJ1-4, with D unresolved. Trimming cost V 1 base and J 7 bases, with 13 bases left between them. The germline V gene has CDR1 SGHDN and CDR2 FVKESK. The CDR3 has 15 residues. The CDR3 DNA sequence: TGTGCCAGCAGCCAAGTCGGCGAGGGAGGTGAAAAACTGTTTTTT. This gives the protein CASSQVGEGGEKLFF.

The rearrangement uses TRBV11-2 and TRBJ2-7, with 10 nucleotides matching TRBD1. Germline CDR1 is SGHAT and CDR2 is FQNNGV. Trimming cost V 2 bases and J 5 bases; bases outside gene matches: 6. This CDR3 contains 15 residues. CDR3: CASSLSGQGLHEQYF. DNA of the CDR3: TGTGCCAGCAGCTTATCGGGACAGGGGCTCCACGAGCAGTACTTC. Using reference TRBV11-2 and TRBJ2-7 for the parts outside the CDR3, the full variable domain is EAGVAQSPRYKIIEKRQSVAFWCNPISGHATLYWYQQILGQGPKLLIQFQNNGVVDDSQLPKDRFSAERLKGVDSTLKIQPAKLEDSAVYLCASSLSGQGLHEQYFGPGTRLTVT.

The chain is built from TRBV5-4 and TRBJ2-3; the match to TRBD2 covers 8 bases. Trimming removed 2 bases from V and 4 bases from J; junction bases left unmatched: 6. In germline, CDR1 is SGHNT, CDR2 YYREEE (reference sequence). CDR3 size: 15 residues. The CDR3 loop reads CASSLRSGVADTQYF. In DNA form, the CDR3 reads TGTGCCAGCAGCTTACGTAGCGGGGTTGCAGATACGCAGTATTTT.

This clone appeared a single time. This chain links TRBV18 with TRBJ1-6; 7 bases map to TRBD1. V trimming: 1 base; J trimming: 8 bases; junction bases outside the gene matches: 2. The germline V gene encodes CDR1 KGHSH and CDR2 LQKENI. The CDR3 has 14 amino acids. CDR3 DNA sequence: TGTGCCAGCTCACCACAGGGGGCAGATTCACCCCTCCACTTT. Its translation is CASSPQGADSPLHF.

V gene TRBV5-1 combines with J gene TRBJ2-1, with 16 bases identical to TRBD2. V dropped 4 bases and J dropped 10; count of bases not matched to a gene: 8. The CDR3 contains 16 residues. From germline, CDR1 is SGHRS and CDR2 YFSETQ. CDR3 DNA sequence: TGCGCCAGCAGCCCCGGGACTAGCGGGGGGGCAGAAGAGCAGTTCTTC. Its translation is CASSPGTSGGAEEQFF.